The sequence of this T cell receptor beta chain was determined in a study of cytomegalovirus exposure and HLA in healthy donors. Findings of the study overall: Reports showed the classifier diagnosing cytomegalovirus status with high specificity and sensitivity.

Produced via immunoSEQ multiplex PCR; TCRdb's table is partial and in-frame only. The table lists some 180,000 clones, more than 75% of them singletons. On this clone: Antigen: not known.

What was sequenced was PBMCs. This receptor was identified in a man aged 25 to 40 in good health and CMV-seropositive.

CDR3 protein: CASSVGSGGSQPQHF. CDR3 in DNA: TGTGCCAGCAGCGTAGGTTCCGGGGGTAGTCAGCCCCAGCATTTT. V and J are TRBV9 and TRBJ1-5; D is possibly TRBD1 (5 bases). Germline CDR1 reads SGDLS; CDR2 reads YYNGEE. The CDR3 totals 15 residues. The germline V and J ends were trimmed by 0 bases and 6 bases, with 13 bases remaining between them.